This T cell receptor (beta chain) stems from a study of early T cells in non-severe SARS-CoV-2 infection. TCRdb re-derived calls from the 5' RACE reads in MiXCR, one entry per CDR3 protein. The table includes approximately 46,000 distinct CDR3 sequences, roughly 9.3% detected once. With 10 bases removed from V and 5 bases from J, the gap between germline ends came to 15 bases. The CDR3 extends over 13 amino acids. Per germline, CDR1 SGHVS and CDR2 FQNEAQ. This clonotype occurred many times. The sequence derives from an adult who was a healthcare worker with PCR-confirmed SARS-CoV-2 infection or an uninfected control (not recorded which). Sequenced input: whole blood. The rearrangement joins TRBV7-8 to TRBJ2-1, with D perhaps TRBD1 or TRBD2 (5 bases each). CDR3 DNA: TGTGCCACCTCCGGGACGCCCAACAATGAGCAGTTCTTC. Translation gives CATSGTPNNEQFF.